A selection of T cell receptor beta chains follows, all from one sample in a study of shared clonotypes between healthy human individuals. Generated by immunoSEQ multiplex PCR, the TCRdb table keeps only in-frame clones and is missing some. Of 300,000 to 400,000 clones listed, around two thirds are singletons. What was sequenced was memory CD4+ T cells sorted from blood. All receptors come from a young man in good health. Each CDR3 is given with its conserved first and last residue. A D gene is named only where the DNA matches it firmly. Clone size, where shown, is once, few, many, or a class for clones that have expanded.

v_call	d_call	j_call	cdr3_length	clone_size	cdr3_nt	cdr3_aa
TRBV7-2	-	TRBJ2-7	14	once	TGTGCCAGCAGCTTAGTCAGCAGCTCCTACGAGCAGTACTTC	CASSLVSSSYEQYF
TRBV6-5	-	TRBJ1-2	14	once	TGTGCCAGCAGTTACTCGACAGCTAACTATGGCTACACCTTC	CASSYSTANYGYTF
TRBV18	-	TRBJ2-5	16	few	TGTGCCAGCTCACCAACTTACAGGGAGGGATGGAAGACCCAGTACTTC	CASSPTYREGWKTQYF
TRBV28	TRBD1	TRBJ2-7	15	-	TGTGCCAGCAGTGCAAAAGACAGGGAGATGGGCGAGCAGTACTTC	CASSAKDREMGEQYF
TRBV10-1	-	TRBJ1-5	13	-	TGCGCCACCCAGCGAGGGCCCAATCAGCCCCAGCATTTT	CATQRGPNQPQHF
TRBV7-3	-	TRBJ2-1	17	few	TGTGCCAGCACCCCGTCTGGGCGGAAAAGCTCCTACAATGAGCAGTTCTTC	CASTPSGRKSSYNEQFF
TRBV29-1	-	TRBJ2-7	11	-	TGCAGCGTTCGGGACTTTAGCGAGCAGTACTTC	CSVRDFSEQYF
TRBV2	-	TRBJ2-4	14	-	TGTGCCAGCAGTGGAGCGCTTTCTACTAACATTCAGTACTTC	CASSGALSTNIQYF
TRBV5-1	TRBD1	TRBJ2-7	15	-	TGCGCCAGCAGCTTGGGGACAGGTTACGATTACGAGCAGTACTTC	CASSLGTGYDYEQYF
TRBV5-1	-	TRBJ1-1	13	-	TGCGCCAGCAGCTTGTCTGTTAAGGGGGAAGCTTTCTTT	CASSLSVKGEAFF
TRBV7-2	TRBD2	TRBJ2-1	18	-	TGTGCCAGCAGCTTTAACTCTGGCGGGAGGGCCTACAACAATGAGCAGTTCTTC	CASSFNSGGRAYNNEQFF
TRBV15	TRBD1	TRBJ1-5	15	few	TGTGCCACCAGCAACAGGGGATTAAAGCATCAGCCCCAGCATTTT	CATSNRGLKHQPQHF
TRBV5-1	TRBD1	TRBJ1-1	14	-	TGCGCCAGCAACCGACAGGGGGCTAACACTGAAGCTTTCTTT	CASNRQGANTEAFF
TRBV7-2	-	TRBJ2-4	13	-	TGTGCCAGCAAACTACTAGGAACAAACATTCAGTACTTC	CASKLLGTNIQYF
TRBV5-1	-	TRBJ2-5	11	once	TGCGCCAGCAGCTTGACAGAGACCCAGTACTTC	CASSLTETQYF
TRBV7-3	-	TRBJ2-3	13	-	TGTGCCAGCAGCTTAATGTCTTCCGATACGCAGTATTTT	CASSLMSSDTQYF
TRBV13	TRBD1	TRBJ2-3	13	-	TGTGCCAGCAACAGGGGGCGTACAGATACGCAGTATTTT	CASNRGRTDTQYF
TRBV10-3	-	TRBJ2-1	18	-	TGTGCCATCAGTGAGATCTATGGGGGCGGTAGCTCCTACAATGAGCAGTTCTTC	CAISEIYGGGSSYNEQFF
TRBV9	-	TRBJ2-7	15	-	TGTGCCAGCAGCGTAGGCGCGGCGTCCGCCTACGAGCAGTACTTC	CASSVGAASAYEQYF
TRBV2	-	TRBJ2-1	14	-	TGTGCCAGCAGTCGAACAGGGATTTCGAATGAGCAGTTCTTC	CASSRTGISNEQFF
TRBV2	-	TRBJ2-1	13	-	TGTGCCAGCAGCTGGCTCGTGCGAAATGAGCAGTTCTTC	CASSWLVRNEQFF
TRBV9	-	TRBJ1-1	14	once	TGTGCCAGCAGCGTAGCGATGGAGGACACTGAAGCTTTCTTT	CASSVAMEDTEAFF
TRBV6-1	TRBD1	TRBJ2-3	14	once	TGTGCCAGCGGGTTTGGACAGGGATCAGATACGCAGTATTTT	CASGFGQGSDTQYF
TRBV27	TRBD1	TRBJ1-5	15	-	TGTGCCAGCAGTCCATGGGACAGGGCACATCAGCCCCAGCATTTT	CASSPWDRAHQPQHF
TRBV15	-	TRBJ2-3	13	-	TGTGCCACCAGCAGAGATCGTACAGATACGCAGTATTTT	CATSRDRTDTQYF
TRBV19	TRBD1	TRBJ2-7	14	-	TGTGCCAGTAGAACGACAGGGGGAACGTACGAGCAGTACTTC	CASRTTGGTYEQYF
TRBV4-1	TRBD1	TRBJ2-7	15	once	TGCGCCAGCAGCCAAGACCGGGACAGCTCCTACGAGCAGTACTTC	CASSQDRDSSYEQYF
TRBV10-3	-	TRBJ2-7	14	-	TGTGCCACCTGGAGAGGGGGGCTGTTTTACGAGCAGTACTTC	CATWRGGLFYEQYF
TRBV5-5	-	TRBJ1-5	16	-	TGTGCCAGCAGCCCATCCTTGACGGGCACAGGTCAGCCCCAGCATTTT	CASSPSLTGTGQPQHF
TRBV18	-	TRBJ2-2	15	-	TGTGCCAGCTCACAGGACAGATCGAACACCGGGGAGCTGTTTTTT	CASSQDRSNTGELFF
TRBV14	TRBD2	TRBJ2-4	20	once	TGTGCCAGCAGCCAAGATCGCCGGACTAGCAACGAAGCCTACCACGACATTCAGTACTTC	CASSQDRRTSNEAYHDIQYF
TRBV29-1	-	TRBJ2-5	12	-	TGCAGCGTTGACGAGGGCCAGGTAACCCAGTACTTC	CSVDEGQVTQYF
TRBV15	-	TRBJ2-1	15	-	TGTGCCACCAGCAGGGCTAGTAGCTCCTACAATGAGCAGTTCTTC	CATSRASSSYNEQFF
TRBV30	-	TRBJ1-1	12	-	TGTGCCTGGAACGAAGGGAACACTGAAGCTTTCTTT	CAWNEGNTEAFF
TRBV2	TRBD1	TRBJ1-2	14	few	TGTGCCAGCAGGGCCGGGACAGAAACTAACGGCTACACCTTC	CASRAGTETNGYTF
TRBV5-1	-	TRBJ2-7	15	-	TGCGCCAGCAGCTTGGGACTCCCAGCGTACTACGAGCAGTACTTC	CASSLGLPAYYEQYF
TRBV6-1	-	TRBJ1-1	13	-	TGTGCTGGCGGAGCGCAAACCAACACTGAAGCTTTCTTT	CAGGAQTNTEAFF
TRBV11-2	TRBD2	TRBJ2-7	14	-	TGTGCCAGCAGCTTAGTAGCCAGGGAGGGCGAGCAGTACTTC	CASSLVAREGEQYF
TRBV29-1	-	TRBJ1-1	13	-	TGCAGCGGTACAGGGCGAGAGAACACTGAAGCTTTCTTT	CSGTGRENTEAFF
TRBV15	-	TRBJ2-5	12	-	TGTGCCACCGGATGGGGGCAAGAGACCCAGTACTTC	CATGWGQETQYF
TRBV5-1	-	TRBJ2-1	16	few	TGCGCCAGCCGGCTGGCGCCTGTCGGCTCCTACAATGAGCAGTTCTTC	CASRLAPVGSYNEQFF
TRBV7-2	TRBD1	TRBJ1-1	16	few	TGTGCCAGCAGTATTAGGACAGGGTGGGAGAACACTGAAGCTTTCTTT	CASSIRTGWENTEAFF
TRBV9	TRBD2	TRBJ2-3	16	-	TGTGCCAGCAGCGTAGTCGCGGGAGTCGGCACAGATACGCAGTATTTT	CASSVVAGVGTDTQYF
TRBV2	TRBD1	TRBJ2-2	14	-	TGTGCCAGCAGTCTAGACAGGGTGGCCGGGGAGCTGTTTTTT	CASSLDRVAGELFF
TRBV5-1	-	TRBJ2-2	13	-	TGCGCCAGCAGCTTGACCTGGGGCGGGGAGCTGTTTTTT	CASSLTWGGELFF
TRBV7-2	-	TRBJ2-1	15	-	TGTGCCAGCAGCTTACAGGGTTCTCTCTACAATGAGCAGTTCTTC	CASSLQGSLYNEQFF
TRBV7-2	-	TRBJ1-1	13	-	TGTGCCAGCAGCGCCCGGGGAAACACTGAAGCTTTCTTT	CASSARGNTEAFF
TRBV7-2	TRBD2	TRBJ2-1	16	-	TGTGCCAGCAGCTTGACTAGCGGGAGGGTGGACAATGAGCAGTTCTTC	CASSLTSGRVDNEQFF
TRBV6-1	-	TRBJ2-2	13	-	TGTGCCAGCACCGACTATACGGGCGGGGAGCTGTTTTTT	CASTDYTGGELFF
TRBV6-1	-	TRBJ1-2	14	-	TGTGCCAGCAGTGAAGCGGCAGATAACTATGGCTACACCTTC	CASSEAADNYGYTF
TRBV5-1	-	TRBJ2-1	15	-	TGCGCCAGCAGTGTGGGGACGAGCTCCTACAATGAGCAGTTCTTC	CASSVGTSSYNEQFF
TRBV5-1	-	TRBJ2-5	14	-	TGCGCCAGCAGCGGGTGGGCGGCCCAAGAGACCCAGTACTTC	CASSGWAAQETQYF
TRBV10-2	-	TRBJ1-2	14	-	TGCGCCAGCAGCGCCGGGACCGCCGGGCGGGGCTACACCTTC	CASSAGTAGRGYTF
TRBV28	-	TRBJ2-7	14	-	TGTGCCAGCAGTGGAGTAGGTAAACTCTACGAGCAGTACTTC	CASSGVGKLYEQYF
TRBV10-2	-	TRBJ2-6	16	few	TGCGCCAGCAGTGAGTCGGGGGGATCGGGGGCCAACGTCCTGACTTTC	CASSESGGSGANVLTF